The rows below give T cell receptor beta chains drawn from one sample of a study of CD8+ T cells in alopecia areata. The assay was immunoSEQ multiplex PCR, and TCRdb's table has in-frame clones only and misses some. This sample carries about 150,000 clones, roughly 44% of them seen once, and the ten largest clones take about 6.4%. The sample was CD4+ T cells sorted from blood. These receptors were obtained from a human donor with alopecia areata. CDR3s include the opening cysteine and the closing phenylalanine or tryptophan. The order of the fields is D gene, V gene, J gene, clone size, CDR3 protein, CDR3 DNA. A D gene is named only where the DNA matches it firmly. Expanded clones get a size class; other rows say once, few or many, or leave the size out.

-	TRBV25-1	TRBJ2-1	-	CASSGYNEQFF	TGTGCCAGCAGTGGGTACAATGAGCAGTTCTTC
-	TRBV2	TRBJ2-7	once	CASSYGQSEQYF	TGTGCCAGCAGCTACGGACAGAGCGAGCAGTACTTC
TRBD2	TRBV15	TRBJ2-1	-	CATSRDGGRAFEQFF	TGTGCCACCAGCAGGGATGGCGGGAGGGCCTTTGAGCAGTTCTTC
TRBD2	TRBV29-1	TRBJ2-3	-	CSVRLAGVVDTQYF	TGCAGCGTACGACTAGCGGGAGTGGTAGATACGCAGTATTTT
-	TRBV7-9	TRBJ2-1	few	CATSLGSRVYNEQFF	TGTGCCACAAGCCTTGGTTCGAGGGTCTACAATGAGCAGTTCTTC
-	TRBV2	TRBJ2-1	-	CASSEVRGAIYEQFF	TGTGCCAGCAGTGAAGTCAGGGGGGCCATCTATGAGCAGTTCTTC
-	TRBV5-1	TRBJ2-7	-	CASNPGTDSYEQYF	TGCGCCAGCAATCCGGGGACGGATTCCTACGAGCAGTACTTC
TRBD2	TRBV7-2	TRBJ2-5	-	CASSKVASGRNVQTQYF	TGTGCCAGCAGCAAAGTTGCTAGCGGGAGAAACGTGCAGACCCAGTACTTC
-	TRBV5-6	TRBJ2-1	-	CASSSAFYNEQFF	TGTGCCAGCAGCTCGGCTTTTTACAATGAGCAGTTCTTC
-	TRBV7-9	TRBJ2-5	few	CASNPGQTGETQYF	TGTGCCAGCAACCCGGGCCAAACAGGGGAGACCCAGTACTTC
TRBD2	TRBV23-1	TRBJ2-7	-	CASSQGTLAIDYEQYF	TGCGCCAGCAGTCAGGGTACACTAGCGATCGACTACGAGCAGTACTTC
TRBD1	TRBV28	TRBJ2-7	-	CASSSPGQGLNEQYF	TGTGCCAGCAGTTCGCCGGGACAGGGGTTGAACGAGCAGTACTTC
TRBD1	TRBV10-2	TRBJ1-4	-	CASRGQGGEKLFF	TGCGCCAGCCGGGGACAGGGTGGTGAAAAACTGTTTTTT
-	TRBV10-3	TRBJ2-1	-	CAISGGAAEQFF	TGTGCCATCAGTGGAGGGGCCGCTGAGCAGTTCTTC
-	TRBV5-1	TRBJ2-5	-	CASSLTPTQTQYF	TGCGCCAGCAGCTTGACTCCTACCCAGACCCAGTACTTC
-	TRBV29-1	TRBJ2-5	-	CSVQKPGVQETQYF	TGCAGCGTCCAAAAACCCGGGGTACAAGAGACCCAGTACTTC
-	TRBV5-1	TRBJ2-7	-	CASSLSIGGEQYF	TGCGCCAGTAGCTTATCGATCGGCGGCGAGCAGTACTTC
TRBD1	TRBV6-5	TRBJ1-2	once	CASRGTGAGYTF	TGTGCCAGCCGAGGGACAGGGGCAGGCTACACCTTC
TRBD2	TRBV2	TRBJ2-7	-	CASSGGTKQSEQYF	TGTGCCAGCAGTGGGGGGACTAAACAAAGCGAGCAGTACTTC
-	TRBV5-1	TRBJ2-7	few	CASSVVGGEQYF	TGCGCCAGCAGCGTCGTGGGCGGTGAGCAGTACTTC
-	TRBV28	TRBJ2-5	few	CASSLSGKTQYF	TGTGCCAGCAGTTTATCGGGAAAGACCCAGTACTTC
-	TRBV29-1	TRBJ2-3	-	CSANRDGDTQYF	TGCAGCGCCAACAGGGATGGAGATACGCAGTATTTT
-	TRBV7-2	TRBJ2-3	few	CASSLSTDTQYF	TGTGCCAGCAGCTTGAGCACAGATACGCAGTATTTT
-	TRBV7-6	TRBJ1-5	-	CASSLQTGGNQPQHF	TGTGCCAGCAGCTTACAGACAGGAGGCAATCAGCCCCAGCATTTT
-	TRBV6-5	TRBJ2-3	-	CASSYAAPSTDTQYF	TGTGCCAGCAGTTACGCAGCTCCCTCCACAGATACGCAGTATTTT
TRBD1	TRBV5-1	TRBJ2-7	-	CASSSRGQGLNEQYF	TGCGCCAGCAGCTCAAGAGGACAGGGGTTGAACGAGCAGTACTTC
TRBD1	TRBV6-6	TRBJ1-2	-	CASSYSAGTGYGYTF	TGTGCCAGCAGTTATTCCGCCGGGACAGGCTATGGCTACACCTTC
-	TRBV29-1	TRBJ1-1	-	CSHRKANTEAFF	TGCAGCCATCGGAAAGCAAACACTGAAGCTTTCTTT
TRBD1	TRBV29-1	TRBJ1-2	-	CSVARGIGSGYTF	TGCAGCGTCGCCAGGGGGATTGGGAGCGGCTACACCTTC
-	TRBV20-1	TRBJ2-3	-	CSADITDTQYF	TGCAGTGCTGATATCACAGATACGCAGTATTTT